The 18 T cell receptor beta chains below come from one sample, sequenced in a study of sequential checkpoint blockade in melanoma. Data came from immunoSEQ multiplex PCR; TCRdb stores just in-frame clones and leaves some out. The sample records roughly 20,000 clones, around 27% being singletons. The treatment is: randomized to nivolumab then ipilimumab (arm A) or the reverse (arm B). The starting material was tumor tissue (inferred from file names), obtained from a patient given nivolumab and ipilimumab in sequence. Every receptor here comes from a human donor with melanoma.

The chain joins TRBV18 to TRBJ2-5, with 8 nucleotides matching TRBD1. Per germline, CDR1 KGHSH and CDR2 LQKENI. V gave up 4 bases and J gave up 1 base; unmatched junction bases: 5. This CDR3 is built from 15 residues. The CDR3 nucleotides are TGTGCCAGCTCACACGGACAGGGCCCCCAAGAGACCCAGTACTTC. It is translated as CASSHGQGPQETQYF. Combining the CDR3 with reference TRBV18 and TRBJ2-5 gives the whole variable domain NAGVMQNPRHLVRRRGQEARLRCSPMKGHSHVYWYRQLPEEGLKFMVYLQKENIIDESGMPKERFSAEFPKEGPSILRIQQVVRGDSAAYFCASSHGQGPQETQYFGPGTRLLVL.

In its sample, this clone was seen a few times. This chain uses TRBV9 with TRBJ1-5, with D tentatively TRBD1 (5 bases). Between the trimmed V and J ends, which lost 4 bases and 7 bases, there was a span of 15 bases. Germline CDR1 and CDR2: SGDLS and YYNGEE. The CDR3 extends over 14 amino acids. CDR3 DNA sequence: TGTGCCAGCAGCCTCCGACAGTGGATACAGCCCCAGCATTTT. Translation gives CASSLRQWIQPQHF.

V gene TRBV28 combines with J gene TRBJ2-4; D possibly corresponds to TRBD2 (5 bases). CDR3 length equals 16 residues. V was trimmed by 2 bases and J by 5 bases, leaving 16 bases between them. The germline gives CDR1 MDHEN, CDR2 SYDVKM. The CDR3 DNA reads TGTGCCAGCAGTTTAATAAGAGTAGTGGGAGAAAACATTCAGTACTTC. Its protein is CASSLIRVVGENIQYF.

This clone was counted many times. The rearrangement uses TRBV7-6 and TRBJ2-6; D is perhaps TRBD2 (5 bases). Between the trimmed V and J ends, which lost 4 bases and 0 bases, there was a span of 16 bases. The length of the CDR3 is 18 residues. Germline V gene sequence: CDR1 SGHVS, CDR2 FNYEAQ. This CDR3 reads CASSSTGQRYSGANVLTF. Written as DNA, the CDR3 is TGTGCCAGCAGCTCCACTGGGCAGCGGTACTCTGGGGCCAACGTCCTGACTTTC.

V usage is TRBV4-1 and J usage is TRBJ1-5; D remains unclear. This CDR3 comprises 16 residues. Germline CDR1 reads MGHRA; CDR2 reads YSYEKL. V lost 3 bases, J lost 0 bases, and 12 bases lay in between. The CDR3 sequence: CASSQLYAYSNQPQHF. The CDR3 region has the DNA TGCGCCAGCAGCCAGTTATACGCTTATAGCAATCAGCCCCAGCATTTT.

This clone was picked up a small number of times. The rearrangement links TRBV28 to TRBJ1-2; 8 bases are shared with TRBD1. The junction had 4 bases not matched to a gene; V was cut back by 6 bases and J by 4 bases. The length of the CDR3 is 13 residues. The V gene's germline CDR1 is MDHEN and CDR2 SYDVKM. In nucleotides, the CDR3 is TGTGCCAGCAGACAGGGGGGATCCTATGGCTACACCTTC. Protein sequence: CASRQGGSYGYTF.

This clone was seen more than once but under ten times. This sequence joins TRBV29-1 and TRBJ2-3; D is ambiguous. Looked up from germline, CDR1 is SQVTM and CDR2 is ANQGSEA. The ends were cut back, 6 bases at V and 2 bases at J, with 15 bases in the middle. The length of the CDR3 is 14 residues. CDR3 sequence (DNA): TGCAGCGTCCTTAGGACCGACACCACAGATACGCAGTATTTT. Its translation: CSVLRTDTTDTQYF.

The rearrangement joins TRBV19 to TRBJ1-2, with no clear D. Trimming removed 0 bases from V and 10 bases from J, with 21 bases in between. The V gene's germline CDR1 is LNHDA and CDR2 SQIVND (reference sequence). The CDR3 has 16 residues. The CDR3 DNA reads TGTGCCAGTAGTATAGACGCGCTCCCTGGCACCGGTGACTACACCTTC. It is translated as CASSIDALPGTGDYTF.

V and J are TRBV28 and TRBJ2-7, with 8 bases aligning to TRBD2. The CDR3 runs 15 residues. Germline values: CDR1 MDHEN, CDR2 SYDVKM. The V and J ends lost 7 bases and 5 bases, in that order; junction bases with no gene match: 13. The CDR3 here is CASKVPGGLANEQYF. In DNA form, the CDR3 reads TGTGCCAGCAAAGTACCGGGGGGGCTCGCGAACGAGCAGTACTTC.

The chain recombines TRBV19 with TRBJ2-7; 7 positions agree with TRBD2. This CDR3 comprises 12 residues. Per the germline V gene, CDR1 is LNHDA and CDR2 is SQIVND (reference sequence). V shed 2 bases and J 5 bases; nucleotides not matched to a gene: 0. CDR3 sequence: CASSIRGDEQYF. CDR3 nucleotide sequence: TGTGCCAGTAGTATACGGGGGGACGAGCAGTACTTC.

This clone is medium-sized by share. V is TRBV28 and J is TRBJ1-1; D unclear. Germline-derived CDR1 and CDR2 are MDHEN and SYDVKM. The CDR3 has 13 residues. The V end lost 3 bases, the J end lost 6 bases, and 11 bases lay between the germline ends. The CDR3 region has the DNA TGTGCCAGCAGTTTTTGGGGTAACCCTGAAGCTTTCTTT. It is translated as CASSFWGNPEAFF.

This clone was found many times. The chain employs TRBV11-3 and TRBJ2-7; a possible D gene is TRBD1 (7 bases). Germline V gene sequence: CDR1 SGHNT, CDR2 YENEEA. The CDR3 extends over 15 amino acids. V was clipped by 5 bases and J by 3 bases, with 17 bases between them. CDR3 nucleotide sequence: TGTGCCAGCAGCCCAGGGGGGCAGGCTAACTACGAGCAGTACTTC. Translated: CASSPGGQANYEQYF.

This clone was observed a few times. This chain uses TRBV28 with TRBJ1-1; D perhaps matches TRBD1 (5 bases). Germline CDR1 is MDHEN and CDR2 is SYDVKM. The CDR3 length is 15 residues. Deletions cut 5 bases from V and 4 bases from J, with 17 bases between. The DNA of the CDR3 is TGTGCCAGCAGTCTTCGGACTGGTAGGGGCACTGAAGCTTTCTTT. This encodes CASSLRTGRGTEAFF. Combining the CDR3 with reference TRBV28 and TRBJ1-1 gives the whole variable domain DVKVTQSSRYLVKRTGEKVFLECVQDMDHENMFWYRQDPGLGLRLIYFSYDVKMKEKGDIPEGYSVSREKKERFSLILESASTNQTSMYLCASSLRTGRGTEAFFGQGTRLTVV.

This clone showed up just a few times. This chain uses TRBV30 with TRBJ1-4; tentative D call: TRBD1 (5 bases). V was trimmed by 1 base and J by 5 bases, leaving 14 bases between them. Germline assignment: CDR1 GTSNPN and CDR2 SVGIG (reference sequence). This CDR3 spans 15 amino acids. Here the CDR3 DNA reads TGTGCCTGGAGTGATCCGGGACCGATAAATGAAAAACTGTTTTTT. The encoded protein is CAWSDPGPINEKLFF.

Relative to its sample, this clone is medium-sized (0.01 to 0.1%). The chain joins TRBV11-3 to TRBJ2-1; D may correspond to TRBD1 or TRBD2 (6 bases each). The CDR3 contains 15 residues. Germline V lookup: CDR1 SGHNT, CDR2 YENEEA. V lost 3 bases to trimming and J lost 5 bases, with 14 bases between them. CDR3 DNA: TGTGCCAGCAGCTTCCGTTCGGGGGCCGACAATGAGCAGTTCTTC. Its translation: CASSFRSGADNEQFF.

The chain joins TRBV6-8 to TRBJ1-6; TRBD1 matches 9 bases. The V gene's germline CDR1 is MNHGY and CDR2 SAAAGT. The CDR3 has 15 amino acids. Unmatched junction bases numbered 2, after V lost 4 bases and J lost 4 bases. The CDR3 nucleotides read TGTGCCAGCAGTTGGGACAGGGAGTATAATTCACCCCTCCACTTT. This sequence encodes CASSWDREYNSPLHF.

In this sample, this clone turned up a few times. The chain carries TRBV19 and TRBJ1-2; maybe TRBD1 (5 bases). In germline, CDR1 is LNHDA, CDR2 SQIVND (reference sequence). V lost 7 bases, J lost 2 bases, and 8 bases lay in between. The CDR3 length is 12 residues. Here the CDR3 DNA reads TGTGCCAGTAAGGCAGGGAACTATGGCTACACCTTC. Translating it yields CASKAGNYGYTF.

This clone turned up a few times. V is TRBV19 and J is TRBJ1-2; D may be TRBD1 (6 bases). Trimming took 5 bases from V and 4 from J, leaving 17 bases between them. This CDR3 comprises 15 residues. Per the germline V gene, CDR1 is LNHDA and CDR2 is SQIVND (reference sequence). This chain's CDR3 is CASSFNREVGYGYTF. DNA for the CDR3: TGTGCCAGTAGTTTTAACAGGGAGGTTGGCTATGGCTACACCTTC. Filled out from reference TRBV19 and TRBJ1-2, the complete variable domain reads DGGITQSPKYLFRKEGQNVTLSCEQNLNHDAMYWYRQDPGQGLRLIYYSQIVNDFQKGDIAEGYSVSREKKESFPLTVTSAQKNPTAFYLCASSFNREVGYGYTFGSGTRLTVV.